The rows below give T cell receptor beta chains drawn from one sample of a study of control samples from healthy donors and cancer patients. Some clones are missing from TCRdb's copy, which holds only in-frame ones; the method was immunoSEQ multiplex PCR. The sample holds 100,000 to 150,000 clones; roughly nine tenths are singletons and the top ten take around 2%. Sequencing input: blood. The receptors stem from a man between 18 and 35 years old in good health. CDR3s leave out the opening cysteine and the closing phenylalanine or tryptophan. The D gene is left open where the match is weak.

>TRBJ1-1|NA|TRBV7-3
ASSLGGGTEAF
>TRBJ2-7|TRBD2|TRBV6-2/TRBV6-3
ASSYKATSGKTYEQY
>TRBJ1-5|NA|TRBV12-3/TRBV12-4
ASSTGIQPQH
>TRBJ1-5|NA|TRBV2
ASSEARPSQPQH
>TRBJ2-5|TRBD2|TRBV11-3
ASSRASGQETQY
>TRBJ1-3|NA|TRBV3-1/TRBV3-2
ASSQVQPGPMSSGNTIY
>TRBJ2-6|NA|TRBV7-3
ASSRWDPRGGANVLT
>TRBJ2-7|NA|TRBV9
ASSTSTASYEQY
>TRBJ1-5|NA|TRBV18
ASSPIKHQPQH
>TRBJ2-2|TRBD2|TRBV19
ASTALAGFGGELF
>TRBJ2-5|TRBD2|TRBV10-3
ATASPSLAGGPGQETQY
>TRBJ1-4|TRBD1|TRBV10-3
AISDPGTDREKLF
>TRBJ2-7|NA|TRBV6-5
ASSYDFSNSYEQY
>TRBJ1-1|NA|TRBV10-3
AISEQAGRTEAF
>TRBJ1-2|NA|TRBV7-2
ASNIVSANYGYT
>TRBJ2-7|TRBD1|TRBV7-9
ASSQPTGDEQY
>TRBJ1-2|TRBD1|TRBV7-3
ASSQGGGYGYT
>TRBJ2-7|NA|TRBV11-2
ASSLASDGYEQY
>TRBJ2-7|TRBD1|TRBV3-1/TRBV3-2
ASSQAQARGRQSEQY
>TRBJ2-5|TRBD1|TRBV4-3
ASSQDGSGTGRETQY
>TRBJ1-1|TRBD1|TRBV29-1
SVTDRGVPVAF
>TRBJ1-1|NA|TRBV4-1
ASSQRPDRNTEAF
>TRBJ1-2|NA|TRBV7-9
ASSLAQGLDYGYT
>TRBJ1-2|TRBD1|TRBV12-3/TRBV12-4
ASSQDRVGYT
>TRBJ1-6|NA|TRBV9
ASSVEGGLSYNSPLH
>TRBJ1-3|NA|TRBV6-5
ASSYSPVSSGNTIY
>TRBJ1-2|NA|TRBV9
ASSLDRQYGYT
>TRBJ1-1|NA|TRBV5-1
ASSLDGGNTEAF
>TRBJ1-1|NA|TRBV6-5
ASLERVGTEAF
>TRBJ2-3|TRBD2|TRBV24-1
ATPWLAGPTDTQY
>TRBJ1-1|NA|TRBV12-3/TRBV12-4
AIGVTEAF
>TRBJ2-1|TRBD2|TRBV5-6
ASSLAGGTSGLLEQF
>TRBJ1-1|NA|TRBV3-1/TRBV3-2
ASSLSLGGAF
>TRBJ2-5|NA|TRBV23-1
ASSQSPGDQETQY
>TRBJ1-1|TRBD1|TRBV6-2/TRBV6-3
ASSYPTGGPPLNTEAF
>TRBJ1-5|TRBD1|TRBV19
ASSIQGDQPQH
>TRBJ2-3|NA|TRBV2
ASLSPTDTQY
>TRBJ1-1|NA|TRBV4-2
ASSPRSLGENEAF
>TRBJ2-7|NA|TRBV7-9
ASSLDSSYEQY
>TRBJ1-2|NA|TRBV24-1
ATSSGQYYGYT
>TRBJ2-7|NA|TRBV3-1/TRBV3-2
ASSQQASDAYEQY
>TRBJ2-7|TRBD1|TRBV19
ASSTGTGQYEQY
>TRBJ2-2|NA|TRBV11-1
ASTLRGELF
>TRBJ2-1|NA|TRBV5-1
ASSAGRSGFYNEQF
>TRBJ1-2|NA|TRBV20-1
SAKGLGGYT
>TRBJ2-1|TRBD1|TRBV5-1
ASSRQGQGSTYNEQF
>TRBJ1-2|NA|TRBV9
ASSVTTGANYGYT
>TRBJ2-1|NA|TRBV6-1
ASSEDFPGNSYNEQF
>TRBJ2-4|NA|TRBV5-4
ASSDPSVGKNIQY
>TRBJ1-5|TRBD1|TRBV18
ASSQGQAENQPQH
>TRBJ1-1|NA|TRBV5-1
ASSFKGSMNTEAF
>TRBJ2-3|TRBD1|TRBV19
ASSRAQGAWTDTQY
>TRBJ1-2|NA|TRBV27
ASSLYGQGYYGYT
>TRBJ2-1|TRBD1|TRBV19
ASSTGDRYNEQF
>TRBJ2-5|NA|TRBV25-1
ASERSGQETQY